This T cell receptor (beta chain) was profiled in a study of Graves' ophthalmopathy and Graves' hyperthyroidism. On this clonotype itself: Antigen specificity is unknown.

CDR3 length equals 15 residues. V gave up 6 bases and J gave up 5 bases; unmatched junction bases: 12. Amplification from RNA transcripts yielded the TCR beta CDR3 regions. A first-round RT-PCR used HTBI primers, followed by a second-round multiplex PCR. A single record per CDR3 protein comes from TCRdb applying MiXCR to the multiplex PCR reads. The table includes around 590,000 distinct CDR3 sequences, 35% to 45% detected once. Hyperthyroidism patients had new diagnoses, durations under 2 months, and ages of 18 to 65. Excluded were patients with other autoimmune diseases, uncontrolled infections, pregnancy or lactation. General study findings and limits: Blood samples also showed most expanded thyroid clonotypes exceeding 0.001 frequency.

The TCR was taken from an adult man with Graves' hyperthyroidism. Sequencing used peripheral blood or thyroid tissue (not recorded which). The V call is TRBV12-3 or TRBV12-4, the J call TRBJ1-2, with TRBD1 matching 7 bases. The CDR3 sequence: CASRPLGGQSYGYTF. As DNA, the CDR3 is TGTGCCAGCAGACCCCTTGGGGGACAGTCATATGGCTACACCTTC.